This paragraph reports one TCR beta chain. Seattle patients were enrolled during active infection and followed longitudinally. The data belong to a study of blood T cell repertoires in COVID-19. Study overall: Acute and convalescent COVID-19 specimens originated in the United States, Italy and Spain. In each case, the material was cDNA or gDNA derived from T cells, B-cell-depleted T cells, or PBMCs.

Original data processing: Amplification of reference gene primers provided the estimated nucleated cell counts. Only in-frame clones appear in the TCRdb table, and some are missing; sequencing was by immunoSEQ multiplex PCR. V and J calls and clone size are given by that table; D and trimming were obtained from the DNA. The sample lists 50,000 to 80,000 clones; approximately 78% were seen once. V was pared by 3 bases and J by 4 bases, with 4 bases between. In germline, CDR1 is MDHEN, CDR2 SYDVKM. This CDR3 is 12 amino acids long. Sequenced: peripheral blood. This TCR came from a man aged 60 to 69 with COVID-19, enrolled during active disease. The chain joins TRBV28 to TRBJ1-3, with D unresolved. CDR3: CASSFRGNTIYF. The CDR3, as DNA: TGTGCCAGCAGTTTCAGGGGAAACACCATATATTTT.